The entry that follows covers one T cell receptor (beta chain) sequence. The antigen is undetermined. This entry comes from a study of shared clonotypes between healthy human individuals. Trimming took 2 bases from V and 5 from J; bases not matched to a gene: 6. CDR3 length: 15 amino acids. CDR1 is MNHEY and CDR2 is SVGAGI in the germline V gene. Splitting the CD4+ cells yielded a CD45RA+ naive subset and a CD45RA-negative memory subset. Findings of the study overall: Memory subsets generally showed smaller estimated richness than naive subsets did. With several donors compared, about 5.2% of naive CD4 clonotypes were shared.

The table came from immunoSEQ multiplex PCR; TCRdb's copy has only in-frame clones and leaves some out. The repertoire has over a million clones, 75% to 80% of them found once; the top ten carry 0.5% to 0.65%. The receptor was isolated from a young man in good health. Some clones in this sample may be carry-over from other donors' samples. Sequencing was done on a sample of memory CD4+ T cells from PBMCs. The subset: CD45RA-negative fraction. The rearrangement uses TRBV6-5 and TRBJ2-1, with 7 bases lining up with TRBD2. CDR3 nucleotides: TGTGCCAGCAGTTACAAAGCGGGGAGGGACAATGAGCAGTTCTTC. It translates to CASSYKAGRDNEQFF.